This note documents a single TCR beta chain sequence. CDR3 length: 13 residues. With 5 bases removed from V and 4 bases from J, the gap between germline ends came to 9 bases. Germline V lookup: CDR1 SGHTA, CDR2 FQGTGA. This entry is derived from a study of blood T cell repertoires in COVID-19. Study information: Donors in the United States, Italy and Spain gave samples during acute or convalescent COVID-19. T cells, B-cell-depleted T cells, or PBMCs supplied cDNA or gDNA.

Per the original methods: How many nucleated cells were present was estimated from reference gene primer amplification. TCRdb's table, derived via immunoSEQ multiplex PCR, lists solely in-frame clones and lacks some. Clone size and V and J calls were adopted from that table, with D and trimming inferred from the DNA. The data hold roughly 160,000 clones, with around 83% observed a single time. What was sequenced was peripheral blood. The chain has TRBV7-3 and TRBJ1-5; D uncertain. The sequence came from a man aged 35 to 55 with acute or convalescent COVID-19. DNA for the CDR3: TGTGCCAGCAGCAGAGGGAGGAATCAGCCCCAGCATTTT. Translation: CASSRGRNQPQHF.